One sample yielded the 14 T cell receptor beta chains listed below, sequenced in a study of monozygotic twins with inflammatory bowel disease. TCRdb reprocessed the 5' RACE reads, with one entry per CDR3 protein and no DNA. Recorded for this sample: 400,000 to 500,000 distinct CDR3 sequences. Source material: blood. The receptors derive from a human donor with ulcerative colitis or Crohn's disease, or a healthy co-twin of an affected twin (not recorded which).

This CDR3 reads CAWKPQGADTQYF. The V call is TRBV30, the J call TRBJ2-3; the TCRdb D gene call, TRBD1, has no DNA to confirm it. The CDR3 runs 13 residues. Germline values: CDR1 GTSNPN, CDR2 SVGIG (reference sequence).

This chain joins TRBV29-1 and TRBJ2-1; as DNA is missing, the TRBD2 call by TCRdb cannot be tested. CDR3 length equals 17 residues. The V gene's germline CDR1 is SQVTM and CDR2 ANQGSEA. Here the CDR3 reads CSVEGLAGVSNYNEQFF.

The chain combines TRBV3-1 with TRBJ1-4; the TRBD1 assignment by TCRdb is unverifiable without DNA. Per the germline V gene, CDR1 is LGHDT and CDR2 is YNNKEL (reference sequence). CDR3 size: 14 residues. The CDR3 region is CASSLRTDKEKLFF.

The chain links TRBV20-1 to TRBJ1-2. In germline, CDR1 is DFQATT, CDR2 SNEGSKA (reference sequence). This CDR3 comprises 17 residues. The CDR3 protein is CSARPWLAGRKSYGYTF.

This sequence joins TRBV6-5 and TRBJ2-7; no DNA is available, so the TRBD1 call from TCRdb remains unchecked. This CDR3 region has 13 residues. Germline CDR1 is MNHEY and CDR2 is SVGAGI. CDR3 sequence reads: CASRPGPRYEQYF.

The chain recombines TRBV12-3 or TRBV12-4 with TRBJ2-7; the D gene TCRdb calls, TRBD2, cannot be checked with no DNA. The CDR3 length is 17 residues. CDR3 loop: CASSFGGEVMPIEEQYF.

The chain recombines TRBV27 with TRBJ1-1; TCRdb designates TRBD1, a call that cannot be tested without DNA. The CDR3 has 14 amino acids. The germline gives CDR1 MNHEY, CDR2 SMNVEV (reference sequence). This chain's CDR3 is CASSFITGGTEAFF.

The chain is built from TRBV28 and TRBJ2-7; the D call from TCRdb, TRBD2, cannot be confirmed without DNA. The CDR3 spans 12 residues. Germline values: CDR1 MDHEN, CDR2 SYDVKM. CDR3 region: CASTSAFYEQYF.

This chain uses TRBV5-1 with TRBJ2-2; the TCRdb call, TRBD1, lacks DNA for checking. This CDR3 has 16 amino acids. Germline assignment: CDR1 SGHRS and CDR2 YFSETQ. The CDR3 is CASSRDIPGDTGELFF.

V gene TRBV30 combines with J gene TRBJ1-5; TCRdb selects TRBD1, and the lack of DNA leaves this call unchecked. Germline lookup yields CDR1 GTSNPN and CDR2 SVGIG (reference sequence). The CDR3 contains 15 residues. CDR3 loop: CAWTDPGTVNQPQHF.

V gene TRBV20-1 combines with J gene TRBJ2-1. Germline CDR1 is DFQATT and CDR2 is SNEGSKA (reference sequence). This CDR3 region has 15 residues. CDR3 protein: CSARDGLDPYNEQFF.

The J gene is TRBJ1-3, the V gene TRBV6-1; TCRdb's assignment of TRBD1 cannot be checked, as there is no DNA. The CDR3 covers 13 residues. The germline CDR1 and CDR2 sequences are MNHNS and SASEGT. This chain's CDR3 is CASSDGTRNTIYF.

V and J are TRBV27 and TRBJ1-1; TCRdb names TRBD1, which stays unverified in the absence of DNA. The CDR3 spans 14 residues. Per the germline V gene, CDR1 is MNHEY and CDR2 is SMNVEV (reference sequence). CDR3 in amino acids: CASSHSTGRTEAFF.

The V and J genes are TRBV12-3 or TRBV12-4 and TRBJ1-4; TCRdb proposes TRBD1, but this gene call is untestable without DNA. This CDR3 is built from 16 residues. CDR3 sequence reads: CASSPGAGTTNEKLFF.